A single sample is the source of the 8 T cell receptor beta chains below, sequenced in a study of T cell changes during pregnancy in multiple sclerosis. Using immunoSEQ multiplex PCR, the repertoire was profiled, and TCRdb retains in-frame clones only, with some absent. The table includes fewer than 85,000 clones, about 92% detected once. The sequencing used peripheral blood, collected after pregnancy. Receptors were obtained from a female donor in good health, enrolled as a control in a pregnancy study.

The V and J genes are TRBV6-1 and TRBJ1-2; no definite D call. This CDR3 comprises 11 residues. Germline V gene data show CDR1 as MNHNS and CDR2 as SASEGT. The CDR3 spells CAVNGNYGYTF. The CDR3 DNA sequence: TGTGCTGTTAACGGTAACTATGGCTACACCTTC.

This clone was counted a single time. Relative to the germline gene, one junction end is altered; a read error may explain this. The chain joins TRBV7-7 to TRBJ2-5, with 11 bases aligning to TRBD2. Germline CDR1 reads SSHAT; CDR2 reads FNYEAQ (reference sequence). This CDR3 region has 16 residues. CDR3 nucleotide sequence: TGTGCTAGCAGCCCTGGACTAGCGGGCGGACAAGAGACCCAGTACTTC. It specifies CASSPGLAGGQETQYF.

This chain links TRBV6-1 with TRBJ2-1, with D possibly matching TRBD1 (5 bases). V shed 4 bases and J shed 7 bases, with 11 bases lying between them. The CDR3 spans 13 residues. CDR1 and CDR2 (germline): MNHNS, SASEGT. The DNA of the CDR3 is TGTGCCAGCAGTGTGCAGGGTATGAATGAGCAGTTCTTC. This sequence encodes CASSVQGMNEQFF.

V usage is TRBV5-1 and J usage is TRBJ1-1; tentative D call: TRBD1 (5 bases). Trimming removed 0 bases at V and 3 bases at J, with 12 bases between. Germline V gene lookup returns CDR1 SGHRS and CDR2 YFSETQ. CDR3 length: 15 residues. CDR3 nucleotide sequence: TGCGCCAGCAGCTTGGTTGCGGGGCGGCACACTGAAGCTTTCTTT. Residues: CASSLVAGRHTEAFF.

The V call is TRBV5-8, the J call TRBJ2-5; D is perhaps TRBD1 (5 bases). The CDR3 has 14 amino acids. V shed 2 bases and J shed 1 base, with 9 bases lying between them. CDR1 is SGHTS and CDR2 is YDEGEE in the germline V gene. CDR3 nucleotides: TGTGCCAGCAGCTTTATAACAGGCCAAGAGACCCAGTACTTC. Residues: CASSFITGQETQYF.

The CDR3 is CASSFSGGAETQYF. In DNA, the CDR3 is TGTGCCAGCAGCTTTAGCGGGGGGGCGGAGACCCAGTACTTC. The V gene is TRBV7-2, the J gene TRBJ2-5; TRBD2 matches at 11 bases. V shed 3 bases and J 5 bases; nucleotides not matched to a gene: 2. This CDR3 contains 14 residues. The germline V gene has CDR1 SGHTA and CDR2 FQGNSA.

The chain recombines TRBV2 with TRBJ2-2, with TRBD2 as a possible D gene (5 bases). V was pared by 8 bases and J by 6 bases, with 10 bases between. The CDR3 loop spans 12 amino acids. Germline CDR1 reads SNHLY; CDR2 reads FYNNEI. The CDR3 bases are TGTGCCAGCGGTGTCGGGGCCGGGGAGCTGTTTTTT. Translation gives CASGVGAGELFF.

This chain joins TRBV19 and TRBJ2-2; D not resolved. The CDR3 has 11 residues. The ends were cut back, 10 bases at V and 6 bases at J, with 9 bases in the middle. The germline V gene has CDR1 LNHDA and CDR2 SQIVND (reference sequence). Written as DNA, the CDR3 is TGTGCCACCAGCGATCCCGGGGAGCTGTTTTTT. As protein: CATSDPGELFF.